These 6 T cell receptor beta chains originate from one sample sequenced in a study of CD8+CD57+ T cells in acquired aplastic anemia. According to the study, genomic DNA was the template for TCR beta VDJ and CDR3 profiling. One entry per CDR3 protein results from TCRdb running MiXCR on the reads. Here the sample spans over 150,000 distinct CDR3 sequences, roughly 54% being singletons. Flow cytometry had shown expanded CD8+CD57+ cells in the patients chosen for sequencing. Material for sequencing was sorted CD4+, CD8+, or CD8+CD57+ T cells (not recorded which) from PBMCs. The receptor set was obtained from a human donor with aplastic anemia.

Note on this clonotype: The germline gene is not matched at one end of the junction; a read error may be the cause. The chain is built from TRBV10-3 and TRBJ2-6; perhaps D is TRBD1 or TRBD2 (6 bases each). The CDR3 is 12 residues long. Germline CDR1 ENHRY, CDR2 SYGVKD. The CDR3 loop reads CATNKGGNVLTF. For the CDR3, the DNA is TGTGCCACCAACAAGGGGGGCAACGTCCTGACTTTC.

This clonotype has a handful of counts. V usage is TRBV12-3 or TRBV12-4 and J usage is TRBJ2-3; D gene uncertain. The CDR3 is 11 residues long. Trimming pared 6 bases from V and 10 bases from J, leaving 11 bases between. The CDR3 nucleotides are TGTGCCAGCAGGTCCTGGTTGGCGCAGTATTTT. Translation gives CASRSWLAQYF.

The rearrangement uses TRBV6-1 and TRBJ2-4; TRBD1 matches at 10 bases. This CDR3 has 15 residues. Trimming at V came to 6 bases and at J to 7 bases, leaving 9 bases not matched to a gene. Germline V gene data show CDR1 as MNHNS and CDR2 as SASEGT. The CDR3: CASSGEPGQGNIQYF. DNA for the CDR3: TGTGCCAGCAGCGGGGAACCGGGACAGGGGAACATTCAGTACTTC.

This chain connects TRBV14 to TRBJ1-6, with D hard to call. The CDR3 has 16 amino acids. Between the trimmed V and J ends, which lost 0 bases and 4 bases, there was a span of 10 bases. Germline V gene sequence: CDR1 SGHDN, CDR2 FVKESK. CDR3 sequence reads: CASSQDSSRYNSPLHF. The CDR3 DNA reads as TGTGCCAGCAGCCAAGACAGCAGCCGATATAATTCACCCCTCCACTTT.

This clonotype has at least ten counts. This chain links TRBV4-2 with TRBJ2-3; no reliable D call. V lost 4 bases, J lost 2 bases, and 22 bases lay in between. Germline V CDR1 and CDR2: LGHNA, YNFKEQ. This CDR3 spans 18 amino acids. The CDR3 sequence is CASSPLVEGSGFTDTQYF. CDR3 in DNA: TGTGCCAGCAGCCCTCTCGTGGAAGGTAGTGGTTTCACAGATACGCAGTATTTT.

CDR3 protein: CATMGRQQETQYF. The DNA for the CDR3 is TGTGCCACCATGGGGAGACAGCAAGAGACCCAGTACTTC. This chain uses TRBV24-1 with TRBJ2-5, with D tentatively TRBD1 or TRBD2 (5 bases each). Germline-derived CDR1 and CDR2 are KGHDR and SFDVKD. The CDR3 extends over 13 amino acids. Deletions cut 8 bases from V and 2 bases from J, with 11 bases between.